A selection of T cell receptor beta chains follows, all from one sample in a study of T-cell reconstitution after alpha-beta-depleted transplantation in children. One entry per CDR3 protein results from TCRdb running MiXCR on the PCR reads. The sample lists fewer than 150,000 distinct CDR3 sequences, roughly 9% occurring once. Sequences were derived from PBMCs, mostly from graft donor cells, sampled 180 days after TCRalphabeta/CD19-depleted stem cell transplant. The receptors were gathered from a girl under three years old who had a stem cell transplant for combined immunodeficiency, so the T cells may come from the graft donor. Both conserved end residues are part of each CDR3. Fields, in order: D gene, V gene, J gene, clone size, CDR3 DNA, CDR3 protein. A D gene is named only where the DNA matches it firmly. Size is omitted from some rows. Given values are once, few, many or a class for expanded clones.

d_gene: TRBD2
v_gene: TRBV20-1
j_gene: TRBJ2-1
abundance: -
CDR3nt: TGCAGTGCCCGGGGGGAGGGAGGAGCCTACAATGAGCAGTTCTTC
CDR3aa: CSARGEGGAYNEQFF

d_gene: TRBD2
v_gene: TRBV10-3
j_gene: TRBJ2-1
abundance: few
CDR3nt: TGTGCCACCGAAGGACTAGCGGGAGGGTCGCACAATGAGCAGTTCTTC
CDR3aa: CATEGLAGGSHNEQFF

d_gene: TRBD1
v_gene: TRBV10-3
j_gene: TRBJ1-6
abundance: -
CDR3nt: TGTGCCATCAGTGAGACAGGGGAGAATTCACCCCTCCACTTT
CDR3aa: CAISETGENSPLHF

d_gene: TRBD2
v_gene: TRBV20-1
j_gene: TRBJ2-3
abundance: few
CDR3nt: TGCAGTGCTAGAGTTCGGGGGGTCACAGATACGCAGTATTTT
CDR3aa: CSARVRGVTDTQYF

d_gene: -
v_gene: TRBV13
j_gene: TRBJ2-5
abundance: -
CDR3nt: TGTGCCAGCAGCTTAAGGGGGGCCCAAGAGACCCAGTACTTC
CDR3aa: CASSLRGAQETQYF

d_gene: -
v_gene: TRBV7-6
j_gene: TRBJ2-2
abundance: few
CDR3nt: TGTGCCAGCAGCTTTTCAGGGGCCGGGGAGCTGTTTTTT
CDR3aa: CASSFSGAGELFF

d_gene: TRBD2
v_gene: TRBV6-1
j_gene: TRBJ2-7
abundance: -
CDR3nt: TGTGCCAGTTCTCCCGGGGGACTAGCGGGATTCTACGAGCAGTACTTC
CDR3aa: CASSPGGLAGFYEQYF

d_gene: -
v_gene: TRBV6-1
j_gene: TRBJ1-6
abundance: -
CDR3nt: TGTGCCAGCAGTGGGTTAACTTCTTATAATTCACCCCTCCACTTT
CDR3aa: CASSGLTSYNSPLHF

d_gene: -
v_gene: TRBV29-1
j_gene: TRBJ2-7
abundance: few
CDR3nt: TGCAGCGTTTCCTCGGGGTTAGACTACGAGCAGTACTTC
CDR3aa: CSVSSGLDYEQYF

d_gene: -
v_gene: TRBV6-5
j_gene: TRBJ2-5
abundance: -
CDR3nt: TGTGCCAGCAGTTACGCGGAACCAGGGGTTCTTCGGCGAGAGACCCAGTACTTC
CDR3aa: CASSYAEPGVLRRETQYF

d_gene: -
v_gene: TRBV5-1
j_gene: TRBJ1-2
abundance: -
CDR3nt: TGCGCCAGCAGCTTGGGCTCAAACTATGGCTACACCTTC
CDR3aa: CASSLGSNYGYTF

d_gene: -
v_gene: TRBV10-2
j_gene: TRBJ2-2
abundance: few
CDR3nt: TGCGCCAGCAGTGCTATAGGGAACACCGGGGAGCTGTTTTTT
CDR3aa: CASSAIGNTGELFF